This T cell receptor (beta chain) stems from a study of blood T cell repertoires in COVID-19. Assay: immunoSEQ multiplex PCR; the TCRdb copy retains only in-frame clones and omits some. Found here are 200,000 to 250,000 clones, around 89% of them singletons; the top ten hold roughly 1.2%. The specimen sequenced was PBMCs or T cells enriched from blood (not recorded which). This receptor was identified in a man aged 25-45 years who had recovered from COVID-19.

CDR3 protein: CSARTRLEQFF. CDR3 coding DNA: TGCAGTGCTAGAACTAGACTAGAGCAGTTCTTC. The V gene is TRBV20-1, the J gene TRBJ2-1, with D perhaps matching TRBD2 (5 bases). V gave up 2 bases and J gave up 10 bases, with 9 bases separating them. This CDR3 comprises 11 residues. The V gene's germline CDR1 is DFQATT and CDR2 SNEGSKA (reference sequence).